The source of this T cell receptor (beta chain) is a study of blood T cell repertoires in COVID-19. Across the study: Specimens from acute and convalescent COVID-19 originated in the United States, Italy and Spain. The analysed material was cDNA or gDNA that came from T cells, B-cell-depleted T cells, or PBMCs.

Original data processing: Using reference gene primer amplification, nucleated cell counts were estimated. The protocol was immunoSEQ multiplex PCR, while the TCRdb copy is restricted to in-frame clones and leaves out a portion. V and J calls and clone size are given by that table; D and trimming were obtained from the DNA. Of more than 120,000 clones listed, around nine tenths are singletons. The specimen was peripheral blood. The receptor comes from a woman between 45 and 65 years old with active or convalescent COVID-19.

The CDR3 nucleotides read TGCGCCAGACGGACTAGCGGGCTTCCATGGTCCTACGAGCAGTACTTC. It codes for CARRTSGLPWSYEQYF. The gene calls are TRBV5-1 and TRBJ2-7; 11 nucleotides agree with TRBD2. Germline V gives CDR1 SGHRS, CDR2 YFSETQ. CDR3 length equals 16 residues. V shed 8 bases, J shed 1 base, and the junction held 11 bases outside the gene matches.